This T cell receptor beta chain was obtained from a study of identical twins listed by TCRdb under 2016. Regarding the research as a whole: The study deep-sequenced TCR alpha and beta repertoires from monozygotic twins, unrelated adults of various ages and cord blood to test whether fetal clonotypes persist. Replicate twin experiments were performed at different times using different library preparation protocols to rule out contamination. Results the study describes overall, beyond this receptor: Compared with coincidental sharing between unrelated individuals, out-of-frame TCR alpha sequences shared between twins showed an excess of sequences with low generation probability. Because the same donors could not be followed over many years, the conclusions depended on cross-sectional statistical analysis. Fewer insertions were carried by abundant cord blood beta clonotypes; a weaker similar trend was observed in young adult naive repertoires, while no such trend was observed in memory repertoires. Out-of-frame TCR alpha sharing in monozygotic twins was systematically underestimated by recombination models, whereas sharing between unrelated individuals was in agreement with the recombination models. Zero-insertion analyses could be partly confounded by invariant T cells such as MAIT and iNKT, though diverse VJ usage argued against such confounding for most clonotypes. In beta out-of-frame sequences, excess twin sharing was weaker, because having fewer shared sequences lowered the signal-to-noise ratio.

With regard to this clonotype: This receptor's antigen is unknown. Base qualities are not recorded, but no much larger clone differs from it by a single base.

Every donor in the study was a healthy Caucasian. The twin cohort consisted of three pairs of female monozygotic twins, all aged about 18 to 29 years. RNA for TCR libraries was isolated from peripheral blood mononuclear cells. Between the V and J ends, shortened by 6 bases and 0 bases respectively, the junction contains 15 bases. The germline V gene encodes CDR1 DFQATT and CDR2 SNEGSKA (reference sequence). Inclusive of the bounding cysteine and phenylalanine, the CDR3 is 14 residues long. The retained sequence is limited to the CDR3, 42 bases, with the frame set at the first base. The method behind the library was 5' RACE. The sequencing machine was an Illumina HiSeq 2000. A universal primer binding site was introduced by template switching, and a unique molecular identifier was present in the final cDNA, enabling accurate counting of TCR cDNA molecules. Specific primers in the conserved constant-segment region were used to synthesize first-strand cDNA for TCR alpha and beta chains. To control for contamination, each cDNA library was double barcoded with a SMART-Mk sample barcode plus Illumina barcodes. Two successive PCR steps introduced TruSeq adapter sequences along with Illumina sample barcodes. TCR alpha and beta cDNA libraries were sequenced on the Illumina HiSeq platform with custom primers. For the original study's pipeline: Raw reads were processed with MiGEC to extract unique molecular identifiers, and MiXCR was used to determine CDR3 positions. For each individual, recombination models were inferred using an EM algorithm with the repgenHMM and IGoR tools. The tcR package in R was used for shared clonotype analysis, with sharing normalized by the product of cloneset sizes. To study raw recombination free of thymic and clonal selection effects, out-of-frame nonproductive sequences were analyzed. TCRdb redid the processing of the public reads, applying fastp at Q25 and MiXCR, and retained in-frame beta chains. Entries that share a CDR3 protein sequence are merged under the most common genes and DNA. The V and J calls and clone size are TCRdb's, not the authors'. The sample table records about 890,000 distinct CDR3 sequences; 12% of these occur just once. The top ten hold roughly 1.6% of the sample.

These same data were also listed under a study on yellow fever vaccine responses in identical twins. As that second study puts it: The T cell response to vaccination in identical twins was reported by the authors to appear partly convergent and partly personalized. In the study, vaccine-responding T cell clones were precisely tracked in identical twins.

The receptor chain draws on TRBV20-1 and TRBJ2-7; the best D guess is TRBD1, with 5 bases matching. The sequence was collected from a woman younger than 35 in good health. The source material was PBMCs. The nucleotide sequence is TGCAGTGCAAGTACAGGTTATTTCTCCTACGAGCAGTACTTC. Its translation is CSASTGYFSYEQYF.